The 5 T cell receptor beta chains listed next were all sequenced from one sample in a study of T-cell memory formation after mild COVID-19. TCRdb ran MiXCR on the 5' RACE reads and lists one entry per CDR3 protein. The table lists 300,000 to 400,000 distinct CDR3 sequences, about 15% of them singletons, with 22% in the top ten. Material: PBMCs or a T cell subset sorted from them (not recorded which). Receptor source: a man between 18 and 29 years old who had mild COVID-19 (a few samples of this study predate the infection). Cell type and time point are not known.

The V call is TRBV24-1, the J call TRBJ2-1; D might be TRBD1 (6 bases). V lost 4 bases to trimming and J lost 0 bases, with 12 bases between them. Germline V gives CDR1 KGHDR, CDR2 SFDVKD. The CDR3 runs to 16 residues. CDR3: CATSENRDASYNEQFF. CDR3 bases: TGTGCCACCAGTGAAAACAGGGATGCCTCCTACAATGAGCAGTTCTTC.

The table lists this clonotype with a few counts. This CDR3 is CASSSQGAGAPLHF. The DNA for the CDR3 is TGTGCCAGCTCATCACAGGGGGCAGGGGCACCCCTCCACTTT. This chain uses TRBV18 with TRBJ1-6; TRBD1 matches 9 bases. Unmatched junction bases numbered 7, after V lost 5 bases and J lost 11 bases. This CDR3 is built from 14 residues. CDR1 and CDR2 from the germline V gene are KGHSH and LQKENI.

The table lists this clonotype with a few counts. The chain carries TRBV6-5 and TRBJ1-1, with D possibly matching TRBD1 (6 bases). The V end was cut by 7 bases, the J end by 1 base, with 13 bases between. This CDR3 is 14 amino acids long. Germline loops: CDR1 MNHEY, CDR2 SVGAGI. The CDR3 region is CASKEGGPNTEAFF. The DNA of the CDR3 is TGTGCCAGCAAGGAGGGGGGGCCGAACACTGAAGCTTTCTTT.

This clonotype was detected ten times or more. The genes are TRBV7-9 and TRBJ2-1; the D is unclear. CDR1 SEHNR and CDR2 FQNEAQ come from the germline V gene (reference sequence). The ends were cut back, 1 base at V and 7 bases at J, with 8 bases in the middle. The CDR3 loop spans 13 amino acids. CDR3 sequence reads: CASSLVLINEQFF. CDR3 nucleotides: TGTGCCAGCAGCTTAGTGTTGATAAATGAGCAGTTCTTC.

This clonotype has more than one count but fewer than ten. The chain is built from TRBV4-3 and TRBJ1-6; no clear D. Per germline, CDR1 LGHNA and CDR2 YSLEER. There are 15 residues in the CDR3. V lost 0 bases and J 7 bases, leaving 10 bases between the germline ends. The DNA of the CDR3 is TGCGCCAGCAGCCAAGAGCCACAGAGAAATTCACCCCTCCACTTT. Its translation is CASSQEPQRNSPLHF.